This TCR beta chain was identified during a study of cytomegalovirus exposure and HLA in healthy donors. Study conclusions and caveats: Most subjects had HLA-A and HLA-B alleles reportedly predicted accurately by TCR beta sequences. Data from an earlier analysis indicated that most TCR beta V segments were productive either about 90% or about 30% of the time.

PCR amplification relied on 60 Vbeta primers (plus 13 Jbeta primers). TCRdb's copy holds only in-frame clones and misses some; the assay was immunoSEQ multiplex PCR. The sample yields some 130,000 clones, roughly three quarters seen once. Trimming left V 8 bases short and J 7 bases short, with 11 bases between. Germline CDR1 reads DFQATT; CDR2 reads SNEGSKA (reference sequence). The CDR3 length is 10 residues. Turning to this clone: As yet, its antigen is unknown.

Input material: PBMCs. This clonotype was obtained from a man under 40 in good health and CMV-seronegative. The V call is TRBV20-1, the J call TRBJ1-2, with D maybe TRBD1 (6 bases). The CDR3 nucleotides are TGCAGTCTACAGGGACCTGGCTACACCTTC. Protein: CSLQGPGYTF.